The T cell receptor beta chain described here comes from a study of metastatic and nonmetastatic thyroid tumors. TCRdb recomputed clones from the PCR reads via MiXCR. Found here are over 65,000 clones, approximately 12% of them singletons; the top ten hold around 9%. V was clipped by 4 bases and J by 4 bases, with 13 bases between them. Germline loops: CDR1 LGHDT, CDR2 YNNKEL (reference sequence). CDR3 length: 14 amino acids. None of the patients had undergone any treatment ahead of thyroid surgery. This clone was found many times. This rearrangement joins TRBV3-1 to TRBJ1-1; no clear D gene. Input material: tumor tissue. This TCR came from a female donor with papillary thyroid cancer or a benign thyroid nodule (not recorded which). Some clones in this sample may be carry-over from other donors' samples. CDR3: CASSLGSVATEAFF. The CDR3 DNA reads TGTGCCAGCAGCCTAGGGAGTGTGGCCACTGAAGCTTTCTTT.